Following are 15 T cell receptor beta chains from one sample sequenced in a study of graft-versus-host responses after intestinal transplantation (dated by TCRdb to the early 2020s). Library preparation was by the immunoSEQ multiplex PCR assay. This immuneACCESS table, as held by TCRdb, lists in-frame sequences with V and J called but not all clones. Of the missing ones, under half trace to an unresolved V gene in checked studies; the others have no known cause. In all, the sample holds approximately 26,000 clones, and 82% of those were seen once. The leading ten clones occupy roughly 0.7% of the sample. The sample's time point label is to be understood as: cells obtained before transplantation from donor or recipient. Their cognate antigens are unknown. Sequenced here: unstimulated CD4+ T cells sorted from spleen or lymph node cells, sampled before intestinal transplant. These receptors originate from a human donor who received an intestinal transplant.

The chain uses TRBV5-1 and TRBJ2-5, with a weak D call TRBD1 (6 bases). The CDR3 covers 15 residues. Per germline, CDR1 SGHRS and CDR2 YFSETQ. The V and J ends lost 4 bases and 5 bases respectively, with 18 bases between them. CDR3 DNA: TGCGCCAGCAGCCTTACAGGGAAGGTGCGGGAGACCCAGTACTTC. Translation: CASSLTGKVRETQYF.

The CDR3 DNA sequence: TGCAGCGTCCTCAGCGGCACTAGCACAGATACGCAGTATTTT. As protein: CSVLSGTSTDTQYF. This sequence joins TRBV29-1 and TRBJ2-3; a possible D gene is TRBD2 (5 bases). The ends were cut back, 6 bases at V and 0 bases at J, with 13 bases in the middle. The CDR3 has 14 residues. CDR1 is SQVTM and CDR2 is ANQGSEA in the germline V gene.

The chain recombines TRBV27 with TRBJ2-4; 7 bases match TRBD1. The CDR3 has 14 amino acids. The germline V gene encodes CDR1 MNHEY and CDR2 SMNVEV (reference sequence). V shed 1 base, J shed 5 bases, and the junction held 2 bases outside the gene matches. The CDR3 loop reads CASSLYTGENIQYF. CDR3 coding DNA: TGTGCCAGCAGTTTATACACAGGGGAAAACATTCAGTACTTC.

The rearrangement joins TRBV4-1 to TRBJ2-7, with TRBD1 matching 8 bases. The CDR3 contains 16 residues. The germline V gene has CDR1 MGHRA and CDR2 YSYEKL. After removal of 2 bases from V and 3 bases from J, the junction contained 9 bases not matched to a gene. The CDR3 loop is CASSQPLPGGIYEQYF. The CDR3 DNA reads TGCGCCAGCAGCCAACCCCTACCAGGGGGCATCTACGAGCAGTACTTC.

The CDR3 spells CATHLGAIATEAFF. The CDR3 nucleotides are TGTGCCACCCACCTTGGGGCGATTGCCACTGAAGCTTTCTTT. The V gene is TRBV6-1, the J gene TRBJ1-1, with a possible D match to TRBD1 (5 bases). V was clipped by 10 bases and J by 4 bases, with 19 bases between them. This CDR3 is built from 14 residues. The germline gives CDR1 MNHNS, CDR2 SASEGT.

V and J are TRBV9 and TRBJ2-3; 13 bases are a match to TRBD2. Per germline, CDR1 SGDLS and CDR2 YYNGEE. With V trimmed by 3 bases and J by 5 bases, 6 bases remained unmatched. This CDR3 has 16 amino acids. The CDR3, as DNA: TGTGCCAGCAGCGAGAGCAGACTAGCGGGAGGAGATACGCAGTATTTT. Translation gives CASSESRLAGGDTQYF.

The V gene is TRBV5-1, the J gene TRBJ2-3, with 7 bases that match TRBD1. This CDR3 spans 13 amino acids. Losses at the gene ends were 6 bases for V and 5 bases for J; bases not matched to a gene: 6. Germline loops: CDR1 SGHRS, CDR2 YFSETQ. Here the CDR3 reads CASNPTGRDTQYF. CDR3 coding DNA: TGCGCCAGCAACCCGACAGGGCGAGATACGCAGTATTTT.

J is TRBJ1-2 and V is TRBV5-1; 8 bases are shared with TRBD1. This CDR3 is 14 amino acids long. Germline V gene lookup returns CDR1 SGHRS and CDR2 YFSETQ. After removal of 0 bases from V and 5 bases from J, the junction contained 3 bases not matched to a gene. The CDR3 sequence is CASSLGTGPYGYTF. The CDR3 bases are TGCGCCAGCAGCTTGGGGACAGGGCCGTATGGCTACACCTTC.

This chain links TRBV6-5 with TRBJ2-2, with a weak D call TRBD1 (5 bases). Between the trimmed V and J ends, which lost 6 bases and 4 bases, there was a span of 12 bases. The CDR3 extends over 14 amino acids. Germline assignment: CDR1 MNHEY and CDR2 SVGAGI. The CDR3 here is CASSETARTGELFF. The CDR3 bases are TGTGCCAGCAGCGAGACAGCTCGCACCGGGGAGCTGTTTTTT.

This clone is deemed large. The genes are TRBV5-1 and TRBJ1-2; TRBD1 aligns across 11 bases. This CDR3 spans 14 amino acids. The V segment lost 4 bases and the J segment 8 bases; nucleotides outside the gene matches: 7. Germline V CDR1 and CDR2: SGHRS, YFSETQ. DNA for the CDR3: TGCGCCAGCAGCGCCTGGACAGGGGGCGACGGCTACACCTTC. This codes for CASSAWTGGDGYTF.

The rearrangement uses TRBV27 and TRBJ2-2, with D perhaps matching TRBD2 (5 bases). The germline CDR1 and CDR2 sequences are MNHEY and SMNVEV (reference sequence). This CDR3 region has 13 residues. Trimming removed 4 bases from V and 6 bases from J, with 9 bases in between. CDR3 residues: CASSSRESGELFF. CDR3 DNA: TGTGCCAGCAGTTCTAGGGAGTCCGGGGAGCTGTTTTTT.

The rearrangement uses TRBV5-1 and TRBJ1-4; 7 bases line up with TRBD1. The germline V gene encodes CDR1 SGHRS and CDR2 YFSETQ. V was pared by 4 bases and J by 4 bases, with 7 bases of the junction left unmatched. The CDR3 has 15 amino acids. The CDR3 DNA is TGCGCCAGCAGCCTAACCGGGACAGTTAATGAAAAACTGTTTTTT. Its protein is CASSLTGTVNEKLFF. Drawing the rest from reference TRBV5-1 and TRBJ1-4, the complete variable domain is KAGVTQTPRYLIKTRGQQVTLSCSPISGHRSVSWYQQTPGQGLQFLFEYFSETQRNKGNFPGRFSGRQFSNSRSEMNVSTLELGDSALYLCASSLTGTVNEKLFFGSGTQLSVL.

The V and J genes are TRBV5-6 and TRBJ1-2, with no clear D. Between the trimmed V and J ends, which lost 4 bases and 0 bases, there was a span of 10 bases. The CDR3 contains 14 residues. Germline CDR1 and CDR2: SGHDT and YYEEEE. Here the CDR3 reads CASSPGRPNYGYTF. The CDR3 DNA reads as TGTGCCAGCAGCCCAGGTCGGCCTAACTATGGCTACACCTTC. Combining the CDR3 with reference TRBV5-6 and TRBJ1-2 gives the whole variable domain DAGVTQSPTHLIKTRGQQVTLRCSPKSGHDTVSWYQQALGQGPQFIFQYYEEEERQRGNFPDRFSGHQFPNYSSELNVNALLLGDSALYLCASSPGRPNYGYTFGSGTRLTVV.

This clone occurred once. This rearrangement joins TRBV28 to TRBJ2-5, with 9 bases matching TRBD2. With V trimmed by 3 bases and J by 1 base, 15 bases remained unmatched. Germline-derived CDR1 and CDR2 are MDHEN and SYDVKM. This CDR3 spans 19 amino acids. CDR3 sequence reads: CASSLMISGRRRGQETQYF. Here the CDR3 DNA reads TGTGCCAGCAGTTTGATGATTAGCGGGAGAAGGAGGGGCCAAGAGACCCAGTACTTC.

The chain is built from TRBV11-2 and TRBJ2-3; D perhaps matches TRBD2 (6 bases). The CDR3 length is 15 residues. With 1 base removed from V and 2 bases from J, the gap between germline ends came to 10 bases. The germline V gene has CDR1 SGHAT and CDR2 FQNNGV. DNA of the CDR3: TGTGCCAGCAGCTTAGGCGGGGCCTTCACAGATACGCAGTATTTT. The encoded protein is CASSLGGAFTDTQYF.